Shown below are 16 T cell receptor beta chains from a single sample sequenced in a study of identical twins' blood T cells. TCRdb independently ran MiXCR on the 5' RACE reads; one entry per CDR3 protein. This repertoire shows fewer than 450,000 distinct CDR3 sequences, around 30% found once; its top ten account for around 5.6%. Sample: PBMCs. The source of these receptors is a woman aged 18-49 years in good health.

The gene calls are TRBV2 and TRBJ2-3, with 9 positions matching TRBD2. The ends lost 9 bases at V and 6 bases at J; junction bases unmatched: 10. The CDR3 totals 14 residues. Germline V gene sequence: CDR1 SNHLY, CDR2 FYNNEI. The CDR3 DNA reads TGTGCCAGTCGGAGGGGACTAGCAGCGGATACGCAGTATTTT. Translation gives CASRRGLAADTQYF. The variable domain in full, with the rest retrieved from reference TRBV2 and TRBJ2-3, is EPEVTQTPSHQVTQMGQEVILRCVPISNHLYFYWYRQILGQKVEFLVSFYNNEISEKSEIFDDQFSVERPDGSNFTLKIRSTKLEDSAMYFCASRRGLAADTQYFGPGTRLTVL.

The table lists this clonotype with a few counts. The chain has TRBV20-1 and TRBJ2-1; 7 bases agree with TRBD2. CDR1 DFQATT and CDR2 SNEGSKA come from the germline V gene (reference sequence). The trim removed 4 bases at V and 8 bases at J, leaving 8 bases unmatched. This CDR3 comprises 13 residues. The CDR3 here is CSAMAGVKYEQFF. The CDR3 region has the DNA TGCAGTGCTATGGCGGGAGTTAAGTATGAGCAGTTCTTC.

This clonotype was seen repeatedly, ten times or more. This chain links TRBV29-1 with TRBJ1-2; no clear D. CDR3 size: 12 residues. Germline V gives CDR1 SQVTM, CDR2 ANQGSEA. The V gene lost 5 bases and the J gene lost 2 bases, with 9 bases spanning the gap. The CDR3 is CSVKAGNYGYTF. In nucleotides, the CDR3 is TGCAGCGTTAAGGCGGGGAACTATGGCTACACCTTC.

The chain is built from TRBV5-1 and TRBJ2-2, with a tentative D call TRBD1 (5 bases). The germline CDR1 and CDR2 sequences are SGHRS and YFSETQ. With 1 base removed from V and 4 bases from J, the gap between germline ends came to 8 bases. The CDR3 runs 14 residues. CDR3 nucleotides: TGCGCCAGCAGCTTGCGCAGGGCCACCGGGGAGCTGTTTTTT. The encoded protein is CASSLRRATGELFF.

The chain uses TRBV7-8 and TRBJ1-6; D uncertain. Trimming took 1 base from V and 6 from J, leaving 10 bases between them. The CDR3 has 15 residues. Germline CDR1 is SGHVS and CDR2 is FQNEAQ. This chain's CDR3 is CASSLVGHLNSPLHF. The CDR3 DNA reads as TGTGCCAGCAGCTTAGTTGGGCACCTTAATTCACCCCTCCACTTT.

The chain employs TRBV27 and TRBJ2-7; 7 bases are shared with TRBD2. Per germline, CDR1 MNHEY and CDR2 SMNVEV (reference sequence). This CDR3 spans 14 amino acids. Germline trimming cut 0 bases from V and 3 bases from J; bases unmatched to any gene: 2. CDR3 DNA: TGTGCCAGCAGTTTATCGAGGACTAGCTACGAGCAGTACTTC. This gives the protein CASSLSRTSYEQYF.

Of note for this clonotype: Sequence at one end of the junction differs from germline and may be a read error. The rearrangement uses TRBV4-1 and TRBJ2-1; D may be TRBD2 (6 bases). Germline V gives CDR1 MGHRA, CDR2 YSYEKL. This CDR3 has 15 residues. The CDR3 nucleotides read TGCGCCAGCAGCCAAGAGGGGACTGTCTACAATGGGCAGTTCTTC. It is translated as CASSQEGTVYNGQFF.

The chain carries TRBV4-3 and TRBJ2-5; D is undetermined. V lost 3 bases and J 6 bases, leaving 14 bases between the germline ends. The CDR3 has 14 residues. The germline CDR1 and CDR2 sequences are LGHNA and YSLEER. The DNA of the CDR3 is TGCGCCAGCAGCCAGAAAGTTAGGGTCCAGACCCAGTACTTC. Residues: CASSQKVRVQTQYF.

The chain uses TRBV20-1 and TRBJ1-1, with D perhaps TRBD1 (5 bases). The CDR3 length is 17 residues. The germline CDR1 and CDR2 sequences are DFQATT and SNEGSKA (reference sequence). Trimming removed 6 bases from V and 0 bases from J, with 23 bases in between. This CDR3 is CSARGLRGLGLNTEAFF. CDR3 bases: TGCAGTGCCCGCGGCCTGCGGGGCCTGGGGTTGAACACTGAAGCTTTCTTT.

This chain's CDR3 is CASSQERGFHYGYTF. In DNA form, the CDR3 reads TGCGCCAGCAGCCAAGAAAGGGGGTTCCACTATGGCTACACCTTC. The rearrangement links TRBV4-3 to TRBJ1-2; possible D gene TRBD1, 6 bases. CDR1 and CDR2 from the germline V gene are LGHNA and YSLEER. The CDR3 contains 15 residues. Trimming left V 0 bases short and J 3 bases short, with 11 bases between.

The genes are TRBV19 and TRBJ1-1; D gene unclear. The germline V gene has CDR1 LNHDA and CDR2 SQIVND (reference sequence). V lost 3 bases and J lost 1, with 15 bases in between. This CDR3 is 16 amino acids long. CDR3 DNA sequence: TGTGCCAGTAGTATCAGGCCAGGTGGTACGAACACTGAAGCTTTCTTT. Encoded protein: CASSIRPGGTNTEAFF.

This clonotype occurred a few times. The chain couples TRBV20-1 to TRBJ1-6; 8 bases are a match to TRBD1. Germline V gene lookup returns CDR1 DFQATT and CDR2 SNEGSKA (reference sequence). The CDR3 loop spans 16 amino acids. V shed 0 bases, J shed 6 bases, and the junction held 7 bases outside the gene matches. Here the CDR3 DNA reads TGCAGTGCTAGAGATCTGAGGACAGGGCCTAATTCACCCCTCCACTTT. Residues: CSARDLRTGPNSPLHF.

The chain is built from TRBV5-1 and TRBJ1-1; no firm D call. CDR1 is SGHRS, CDR2 YFSETQ, per germline. This CDR3 has 14 residues. Deletions cut 1 base from V and 0 bases from J, with 7 bases between. DNA for the CDR3: TGCGCCAGCAGCTTGCTCTCCTTGAACACTGAAGCTTTCTTT. Its translation is CASSLLSLNTEAFF.

This clonotype was seen at least ten times. The J gene is TRBJ2-7, the V gene TRBV5-6; weak D call: TRBD1 (5 bases). The CDR3 spans 16 residues. V lost 4 bases to trimming and J lost 5 bases, with 22 bases between them. Looked up from germline, CDR1 is SGHDT and CDR2 is YYEEEE. For the CDR3, the DNA is TGTGCCAGCAGCGCCACGCTCAGGGATTTTGGACACGAGCAGTACTTC. Translation: CASSATLRDFGHEQYF.

Comment on this clonotype: Since a much larger clone is just one base distant, this may be a read error. The genes are TRBV18 and TRBJ1-4; no clear D gene. This CDR3 is 15 amino acids long. The germline CDR1 and CDR2 sequences are KGHSH and LQKENI. Written as DNA, the CDR3 is TGTACCAGCTCACAGCAGCAAGAAGATGATGAAAAACTGTTTTTT. Translated: CTSSQQQEDDEKLFF.

This chain links TRBV20-1 with TRBJ1-2; 7 bases match TRBD1. The CDR3 spans 15 residues. After removal of 2 bases from V and 2 bases from J, the junction contained 8 bases not matched to a gene. CDR1 is DFQATT, CDR2 SNEGSKA, per germline (reference sequence). The CDR3 DNA reads as TGCAGTGCTAGAAATCTAGGAGGGGGCAACTATGGCTACACCTTC. Translated, it gives CSARNLGGGNYGYTF.